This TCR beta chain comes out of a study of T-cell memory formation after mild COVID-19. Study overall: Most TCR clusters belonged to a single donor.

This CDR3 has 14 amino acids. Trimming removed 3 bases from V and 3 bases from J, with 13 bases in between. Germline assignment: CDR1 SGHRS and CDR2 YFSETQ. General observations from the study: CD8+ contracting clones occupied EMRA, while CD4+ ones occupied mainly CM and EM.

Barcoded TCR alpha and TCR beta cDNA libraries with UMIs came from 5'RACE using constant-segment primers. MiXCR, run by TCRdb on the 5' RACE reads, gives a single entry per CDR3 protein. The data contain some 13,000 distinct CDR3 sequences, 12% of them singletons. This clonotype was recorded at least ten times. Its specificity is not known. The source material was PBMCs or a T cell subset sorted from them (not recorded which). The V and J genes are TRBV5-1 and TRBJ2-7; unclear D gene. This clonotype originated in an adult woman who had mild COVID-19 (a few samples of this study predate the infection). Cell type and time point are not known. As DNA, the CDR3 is TGCGCCAGCAGCTCCTCTGGTAGCCGCTACGAGCAGTACTTC. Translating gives CASSSSGSRYEQYF.